Shown below are 13 T cell receptor beta chains from a single sample sequenced in a study of CD8 T cells in Susac syndrome. Random hexamers primed reverse transcription of about 0.5 to 1 ug RNA. A single record per CDR3 protein comes from TCRdb applying MiXCR to the immunoSEQ multiplex PCR reads. This table holds tens of thousands of distinct CDR3 sequences, 90% to 95% found once. Material for sequencing was CD8+ T cells from PBMCs. Every receptor here comes from a human donor in good health.

This clonotype has a single count. The chain combines TRBV27 with TRBJ1-3; D gene uncertain. CDR1 is MNHEY and CDR2 is SMNVEV in the germline V gene (reference sequence). The germline V and J ends were trimmed by 4 bases and 0 bases, with 4 bases remaining between them. The CDR3 consists of 13 residues. CDR3 protein: CASSWDSGNTIYF. DNA of the CDR3: TGTGCCAGCAGTTGGGACTCTGGAAACACCATATATTTT.

The V and J genes are TRBV5-1 and TRBJ1-1, with unresolved D. CDR3 size: 13 residues. The germline V gene encodes CDR1 SGHRS and CDR2 YFSETQ. Trimming removed 0 bases at V and 4 bases at J, with 7 bases between. CDR3: CASSLGWGTEAFF. The CDR3 coding sequence is TGCGCCAGCAGCTTGGGGTGGGGCACTGAAGCTTTCTTT.

The genes are TRBV13 and TRBJ2-5, with a tentative D call TRBD1 (5 bases). The CDR3 is 14 amino acids. V lost 5 bases and J lost 5, with 15 bases in between. Germline CDR1 PRHDT, CDR2 FYEKMQ (reference sequence). The CDR3 sequence: CASSLDSHVETQYF. The CDR3, as DNA: TGTGCCAGCAGCCTAGACAGTCATGTTGAGACCCAGTACTTC.

CDR3 loop: CASSEDGTGDEQYF. CDR3 sequence (DNA): TGTGCCAGTAGTGAAGACGGGACAGGGGACGAGCAGTACTTC. The rearrangement links TRBV19 to TRBJ2-7; the match to TRBD1 covers 10 bases. V shed 5 bases, J shed 5 bases, and the junction held 6 bases outside the gene matches. Per germline, CDR1 LNHDA and CDR2 SQIVND (reference sequence). The CDR3 is 14 residues long.

The J gene is TRBJ2-7, the V gene TRBV12-3 or TRBV12-4; D is possibly TRBD1 (6 bases). V was shortened by 6 bases and J by 5 bases, with 20 bases between the two germline ends. The CDR3 sequence is 15 residues long. In DNA form, the CDR3 reads TGTGCCAGCAGACTGGGGGCGTGGGGTGGCGACGAGCAGTACTTC. Residues: CASRLGAWGGDEQYF.

V is TRBV7-9 and J is TRBJ2-7; tentative D call: TRBD2 (6 bases). With 5 bases removed from V and 3 bases from J, the gap between germline ends came to 14 bases. Looked up from germline, CDR1 is SEHNR and CDR2 is FQNEAQ (reference sequence). The CDR3 sequence is 14 residues long. For the CDR3, the DNA is TGTGCCAGCAGCCCCCCCGGAGGGAACTACGAGCAGTACTTC. This gives the protein CASSPPGGNYEQYF.

This clonotype has just one count. The chain joins TRBV3-1 to TRBJ1-6; 8 bases agree with TRBD1. The germline gives CDR1 LGHDT, CDR2 YNNKEL (reference sequence). The CDR3 totals 16 residues. J gave up 7 bases and V 0 bases, and 5 bases lay outside the gene matches. The CDR3 is CASSQDRAGGNSPLHF. DNA for the CDR3: TGTGCCAGCAGCCAAGATCGGGCAGGGGGCAATTCACCCCTCCACTTT.

This sequence joins TRBV18 and TRBJ1-2; D not certain. The germline V and J ends were trimmed by 5 bases and 2 bases, with 12 bases remaining between them. Germline-derived CDR1 and CDR2 are KGHSH and LQKENI. The CDR3 is made up of 14 amino acids. The DNA of the CDR3 is TGTGCCAGCTCAACGACGGCGGAAAACTATGGCTACACCTTC. Translated: CASSTTAENYGYTF.

This rearrangement joins TRBV9 to TRBJ2-7; either TRBD1 or TRBD2 may supply D (6 bases each). Germline lookup yields CDR1 SGDLS and CDR2 YYNGEE. V was clipped by 3 bases and J by 5 bases, with 12 bases between them. This CDR3 has 13 residues. In DNA form, the CDR3 reads TGTGCCAGCAGCGAGGGGGGCCGCAACGAGCAGTACTTC. Its protein product is CASSEGGRNEQYF.

This clonotype was seen a single time. The rearrangement uses TRBV19 and TRBJ2-4, with 8 bases aligning to TRBD1. J lost 9 bases, V lost 4 bases, and 20 bases had no gene match. CDR3 size: 18 residues. Germline V gene sequence: CDR1 LNHDA, CDR2 SQIVND (reference sequence). This chain's CDR3 is CASSTLVAGGEDRSIQYF. CDR3 nucleotide sequence: TGTGCCAGTAGTACCCTTGTGGCAGGGGGCGAGGACAGGAGCATTCAGTACTTC.

The chain joins TRBV9 to TRBJ2-3, with TRBD2 identical over 10 bases. The CDR3 is 18 amino acids. Germline V gene data show CDR1 as SGDLS and CDR2 as YYNGEE. V lost 0 bases and J lost 2; bases outside the gene matches: 9. The CDR3 here is CASSVEDASGGLTDTQYF. The CDR3 nucleotides are TGTGCCAGCAGCGTAGAGGATGCTAGCGGGGGTCTCACAGATACGCAGTATTTT.

This clonotype showed up just once. V and J are TRBV5-1 and TRBJ2-3; 10 bases fit TRBD1. The CDR3 totals 15 residues. V shed 3 bases, J shed 3 bases, and the junction held 4 bases outside the gene matches. Germline-derived CDR1 and CDR2 are SGHRS and YFSETQ. CDR3 in amino acids: CASSYRDRGTDTQYF. The CDR3 DNA is TGCGCCAGCAGCTACCGGGACAGGGGTACAGATACGCAGTATTTT.

As DNA, the CDR3 is TGTGCCAGCAGCTCTCCGGACAGAGATAATGAGCAGTTCTTC. It yields the protein CASSSPDRDNEQFF. The gene calls are TRBV7-9 and TRBJ2-1, with D perhaps matching TRBD1 (6 bases). This CDR3 contains 14 residues. Germline V gene lookup returns CDR1 SEHNR and CDR2 FQNEAQ (reference sequence). Trimming took 4 bases from V and 7 from J, leaving 14 bases between them.